This T cell receptor beta chain was recorded in a study of blood T cell repertoires in COVID-19. Study background: Samples came from the United States, Italy and Spain, spanning acute and convalescent COVID-19. The analysed material was cDNA or gDNA that came from T cells, B-cell-depleted T cells, or PBMCs.

V was clipped by 9 bases and J by 6 bases; unmatched bases: 19. CDR3 length equals 17 residues. CDR1 and CDR2 from the germline V gene are SNHLY and FYNNEI. During active infection, Seattle patients enrolled and were then monitored through disease. Original analysis: The assay estimated nucleated cells by amplifying reference gene primers. TCRdb keeps only in-frame clones here, not all; method: immunoSEQ multiplex PCR. The DNA gave D and trimming, while V, J and clone size come from that table. The sample contains about 160,000 clones, around 87% of which appear only once. J is TRBJ1-2 and V is TRBV2; TRBD1 matches at 10 bases. What was sequenced was peripheral blood. This clonotype was sampled from a woman in her seventies with COVID-19, enrolled during active disease. CDR3 amino acids: CARTLPGQGPPRDGYTF. DNA for the CDR3: TGTGCCAGAACCCTTCCGGGACAGGGGCCCCCAAGGGATGGCTACACCTTC.